A selection of T cell receptor beta chains follows, all from one sample in a study of blood T cell repertoires in COVID-19. The protocol was immunoSEQ multiplex PCR, while the TCRdb copy is restricted to in-frame clones and leaves out a portion. The data hold some 250,000 clones, with 70% to 90% observed a single time. Sequencing input: peripheral blood. The receptors stem from a young man with active or convalescent COVID-19. The CDR3 runs from the conserved cysteine through the conserved F or W. The D gene is left open where the match is weak. Clone size appears in some rows only: once, few, many, or a class for an expanded clone.

J gene,D gene,V gene,clone size,CDR3 protein,CDR3 DNA
TRBJ1-1,TRBD1,TRBV5-4,NA,CASSKQGATEAFF,TGTGCCAGCAGCAAACAGGGGGCCACTGAAGCTTTCTTT
TRBJ2-7,TRBD1,TRBV3-1/TRBV3-2,NA,CASSQDLTGAYEQYF,TGTGCCAGCAGCCAAGATCTGACAGGGGCCTACGAGCAGTACTTC
TRBJ2-5,TRBD2,TRBV5-1,NA,CASSKTSDQETQYF,TGCGCCAGCAGCAAGACTAGCGATCAAGAGACCCAGTACTTC
TRBJ1-1,NA,TRBV29-1,NA,CSVEDRWQGAEAFF,TGCAGCGTTGAAGATCGCTGGCAGGGCGCTGAAGCTTTCTTT
TRBJ2-1,NA,TRBV6-4,NA,CASSDSGINEQFF,TGTGCCAGCAGTGACTCCGGGATCAATGAGCAGTTCTTC
TRBJ1-5,TRBD1,TRBV2,NA,CASSTTPGQGGNQPQHF,TGTGCCAGCAGTACGACACCGGGACAGGGGGGCAATCAGCCCCAGCATTTT
TRBJ1-2,TRBD1,TRBV5-1,NA,CASSLTWGRDRGNYGYTF,TGCGCCAGCAGCTTGACTTGGGGCCGGGACAGGGGTAACTATGGCTACACCTTC
TRBJ2-1,TRBD2,TRBV6-4,NA,CASRLSGGLSYNEQFF,TGTGCCAGCAGGTTAAGCGGGGGCCTCTCCTACAATGAGCAGTTCTTC
TRBJ1-1,TRBD1,TRBV28,NA,CASSPTFYRGGLNTEAFF,TGTGCCAGCAGCCCTACTTTTTACAGGGGGGGCCTGAACACTGAAGCTTTCTTT
TRBJ1-4,TRBD1,TRBV27,NA,CASSSPGQGNEKLFF,TGTGCCAGCAGCTCCCCGGGACAGGGGAATGAAAAACTGTTTTTT
TRBJ2-2,NA,TRBV15,NA,CATSGTARRSGELFF,TGTGCCACCAGCGGAACCGCCCGCAGGTCCGGGGAGCTGTTTTTT
TRBJ1-1,NA,TRBV11-2,NA,CASSQGLPNTEAFF,TGTGCCAGCAGCCAAGGACTGCCTAACACTGAAGCTTTCTTT
TRBJ1-1,TRBD1,TRBV7-3,NA,CASSSSARTGLNTEAFF,TGTGCCAGCAGCTCCAGCGCACGGACAGGACTGAACACTGAAGCTTTCTTT
TRBJ1-2,NA,TRBV7-2,NA,CASSDPGLIVYGYTF,TGTGCCAGCAGCGATCCGGGACTAATCGTCTATGGCTACACCTTC
TRBJ1-5,NA,TRBV4-1,NA,CASSRVPTDNQPQHF,TGCGCCAGCAGCCGCGTCCCGACAGACAATCAGCCCCAGCATTTT
TRBJ2-1,TRBD2,TRBV5-1,NA,CASSEKAGSYNEQFF,TGCGCCAGCAGCGAAAAAGCGGGGTCTTACAATGAGCAGTTCTTC
TRBJ1-1,TRBD1,TRBV10-3,once,CAISVTRTGENTEAFF,TGTGCCATCAGTGTGACGAGGACAGGGGAGAACACTGAAGCTTTCTTT
TRBJ1-6,NA,TRBV30,NA,CAWSGGTANNSPLHF,TGTGCCTGGAGTGGGGGCACAGCGAATAATTCACCCCTCCACTTT
TRBJ2-1,TRBD2,TRBV5-6,NA,CASSLGLAVYNEQFF,TGTGCCAGCAGCTTGGGACTAGCGGTTTACAATGAGCAGTTCTTC
TRBJ1-1,NA,TRBV3-1/TRBV3-2,NA,CASSPRQYTEAFF,TGTGCCAGCAGCCCCAGACAGTACACTGAAGCTTTCTTT
TRBJ2-5,TRBD1,TRBV7-8,NA,CASTKLGDRGQETQYF,TGTGCCAGCACCAAACTGGGGGACAGGGGACAAGAGACCCAGTACTTC
TRBJ2-3,TRBD2,TRBV7-3,NA,CASSSLAGGGTSTDTQYF,TGTGCCAGCAGCTCGCTAGCGGGGGGCGGTACTAGCACAGATACGCAGTATTTT
TRBJ2-1,NA,TRBV12-3/TRBV12-4,NA,CASSLRGNEQFF,TGTGCCAGCAGTTTAAGGGGCAATGAGCAGTTCTTC
TRBJ1-5,TRBD1,TRBV6-2/TRBV6-3,NA,CASSTGAGNQPQHF,TGTGCCAGCAGTACAGGGGCTGGCAATCAGCCCCAGCATTTT
TRBJ2-2,TRBD1,TRBV19,NA,CASRSTGLFINTGELFF,TGTGCCAGTAGATCGACAGGGTTGTTTATCAACACCGGGGAGCTGTTTTTT
TRBJ1-4,NA,TRBV5-1,NA,CASSLRPEVSSTNEKLFF,TGCGCCAGCAGCTTGCGACCTGAGGTGTCGTCGACTAATGAAAAACTGTTTTTT
TRBJ1-1,NA,TRBV29-1,NA,CSVATAFDTEAFF,TGCAGCGTTGCGACAGCTTTCGACACTGAAGCTTTCTTT
TRBJ1-3,NA,TRBV6-6,NA,CASSYSNLGAGNTIYF,TGTGCCAGCAGTTACTCGAATTTGGGGGCGGGAAACACCATATATTTT
TRBJ2-1,TRBD2,TRBV9,NA,CASSPVAGVGHNEQFF,TGTGCCAGCAGCCCCGTAGCGGGGGTGGGCCACAATGAGCAGTTCTTC
TRBJ1-4,NA,TRBV11-2,NA,CASSLVSRVNEKLFF,TGTGCCAGCAGCTTAGTTAGCAGGGTGAATGAAAAACTGTTTTTT
TRBJ2-7,NA,TRBV30,NA,CAWSVPPLYRSYEQYF,TGTGCCTGGAGTGTACCCCCGCTATACCGCTCCTACGAGCAGTACTTC
TRBJ2-5,TRBD2,TRBV6-6,NA,CASTPGRGSGTQYF,TGTGCCAGCACCCCGGGGAGGGGTAGTGGGACCCAGTACTTC
TRBJ1-5,NA,TRBV28,NA,CASSSRQVDQPQHF,TGTGCCAGCAGTTCGCGACAGGTCGATCAGCCCCAGCATTTT
TRBJ2-3,TRBD2,TRBV11-2,NA,CASSQTSGGADTQYF,TGTGCCAGCAGCCAGACTAGCGGGGGGGCAGATACGCAGTATTTT
TRBJ1-2,NA,TRBV15,NA,CATSRDGQGRFYGYTF,TGTGCCACCAGCAGAGACGGGCAGGGGCGGTTCTATGGCTACACCTTC
TRBJ1-5,NA,TRBV7-2,NA,CASSEDRLINQPQHF,TGTGCCAGCAGCGAAGACAGGCTAATCAATCAGCCCCAGCATTTT
TRBJ2-7,TRBD1,TRBV23-1,NA,CALPDRGSEQYF,TGCGCCCTACCGGACAGGGGCAGCGAGCAGTACTTC
TRBJ2-3,TRBD1,TRBV18,NA,CASSLGTGTGDTQYF,TGTGCCAGCTCACTCGGGACAGGGACCGGCGATACGCAGTATTTT
TRBJ2-3,NA,TRBV5-1,NA,CASSLDLASTDTQYF,TGCGCCAGCAGCTTGGATTTAGCGTCCACAGATACGCAGTATTTT
TRBJ1-3,NA,TRBV5-1,NA,CASSQDISSGNTIYF,TGCGCCAGCAGCCAGGACATAAGCTCTGGAAACACCATATATTTT
TRBJ1-5,NA,TRBV4-1,NA,CASSHELMGNQPQHF,TGCGCCAGCAGCCACGAGCTAATGGGCAATCAGCCCCAGCATTTT
TRBJ1-1,NA,TRBV6-5,NA,CASEVSANTEAFF,TGTGCCAGCGAGGTGTCGGCGAACACTGAAGCTTTCTTT
TRBJ2-1,TRBD2,TRBV7-2,few,CASSLSSPGLARHEQFF,TGTGCCAGCAGCTTAAGTTCCCCGGGACTAGCAAGGCATGAGCAGTTCTTC
TRBJ2-3,TRBD2,TRBV4-1,once,CASSHPGTSDAQYF,TGCGCCAGCAGCCACCCCGGGACTAGCGACGCGCAGTATTTT
TRBJ2-2,TRBD2,TRBV18,NA,CASSANPSGGTGELFF,TGTGCCAGCTCAGCAAATCCTAGCGGGGGCACCGGGGAGCTGTTTTTT
TRBJ2-3,TRBD1,TRBV4-1,NA,CASSQRFGTAERDTQYF,TGCGCCAGCAGCCAAAGGTTCGGGACAGCCGAGAGAGATACGCAGTATTTT
TRBJ1-4,TRBD1,TRBV7-9,NA,CASSPQDRTTNEKLFF,TGTGCCAGCAGCCCCCAGGACAGGACAACTAATGAAAAACTGTTTTTT
TRBJ2-2,TRBD1,TRBV4-2,NA,CASSHERDRGRENTGELFF,TGTGCCAGCAGCCATGAAAGGGACAGGGGGCGGGAGAACACCGGGGAGCTGTTTTTT
TRBJ2-2,NA,TRBV7-9,NA,CASSRGADTGELFF,TGTGCCAGCAGCAGGGGGGCCGACACCGGGGAGCTGTTTTTT
TRBJ1-5,NA,TRBV7-9,NA,CASSSLGQPQHF,TGTGCCAGCAGCTCACTTGGTCAGCCCCAGCATTTT
TRBJ1-2,TRBD1,TRBV29-1,NA,CSVEITGGGYGYTF,TGCAGCGTTGAGATAACAGGGGGCGGCTATGGCTACACCTTC
TRBJ2-1,TRBD2,TRBV7-8,NA,CASSVRGLAYEQFF,TGTGCCAGCAGCGTAAGGGGACTAGCATATGAGCAGTTCTTC
TRBJ1-2,NA,TRBV5-1,once,CASSRQEGVDGYTF,TGCGCCAGCAGCCGACAGGAAGGGGTAGATGGCTACACCTTC
TRBJ2-3,TRBD2,TRBV15,NA,CATSRGGTSGGTDTQYF,TGTGCCACCAGCAGAGGCGGGACTAGCGGGGGCACAGATACGCAGTATTTT
TRBJ2-2,NA,TRBV18,once,CASSPDSYANTGELFF,TGTGCCAGCTCACCCGACTCATACGCGAACACCGGGGAGCTGTTTTTT
TRBJ1-1,TRBD1,TRBV2,NA,CASSDRGRNTEAFF,TGTGCCAGCAGCGACAGGGGGCGAAACACTGAAGCTTTCTTT
TRBJ1-5,NA,TRBV11-2,NA,CASSSPQNPNRVNQPQHF,TGTGCCAGCAGCTCCCCACAAAACCCCAACAGGGTCAATCAGCCCCAGCATTTT